One and the same sample provided the 20 T cell receptor beta chains below, sequenced in a study of cytomegalovirus exposure and HLA in healthy donors. Clones were sequenced by immunoSEQ multiplex PCR, and TCRdb holds only the in-frame ones, with some missing. The data show about 58,000 clones, about 88% seen once. The sample consisted of PBMCs. The origin of the receptors is a man in his late teens or twenties in good health and CMV-seronegative.

This clone was picked up a small number of times. This chain uses TRBV6-1 with TRBJ1-2; 7 bases match TRBD1. Germline V lookup: CDR1 MNHNS, CDR2 SASEGT. The CDR3 consists of 14 residues. The V segment lost 3 bases and the J segment 4 bases; nucleotides outside the gene matches: 5. In nucleotides, the CDR3 is TGTGCCAGCAGTGAGGGGGACAGCTTCTATGGCTACACCTTC. Translating gives CASSEGDSFYGYTF.

The J gene is TRBJ2-7, the V gene TRBV5-6; D is possibly TRBD1 (6 bases). Germline values: CDR1 SGHDT, CDR2 YYEEEE. Trimming left V 2 bases short and J 5 bases short, with 8 bases between. The CDR3 is 12 residues long. CDR3 region: CASSLQGHEQYF. CDR3 in DNA: TGTGCCAGCAGCTTACAGGGCCACGAGCAGTACTTC.

This chain uses TRBV4-1 with TRBJ1-1; 9 nucleotides align to TRBD1. The germline V gene has CDR1 MGHRA and CDR2 YSYEKL. The CDR3 runs to 15 residues. Trimming at V came to 3 bases and at J to 4 bases, leaving 6 bases not matched to a gene. CDR3 region: CASSHGQGRATEAFF. CDR3 bases: TGCGCCAGCAGCCACGGACAGGGGAGGGCCACTGAAGCTTTCTTT.

V and J are TRBV28 and TRBJ2-7, with TRBD1 matching 8 bases. Germline values: CDR1 MDHEN, CDR2 SYDVKM. Trimming at V came to 4 bases and at J to 2 bases, leaving 10 bases not matched to a gene. The CDR3 is 16 residues long. The CDR3 DNA follows: TGTGCCAGCAGTTCCCTGGGGACAGGAATCCCCTACGAGCAGTACTTC. Amino acid sequence: CASSSLGTGIPYEQYF.

The CDR3 nucleotides read TGTGCCAGCATGCGTCGGCGGGAGGGGTTAGAGACCCAGTACTTC. Its translation is CASMRRREGLETQYF. J is TRBJ2-5 and V is TRBV11-1; TRBD2 matches 9 bases. The CDR3 loop spans 15 amino acids. V was pared by 7 bases and J by 4 bases, with 10 bases of the junction left unmatched. The germline V gene encodes CDR1 SGHAT and CDR2 FQDESV (reference sequence).

This sequence joins TRBV7-2 and TRBJ2-1, with 9 bases identical to TRBD2. Per the germline V gene, CDR1 is SGHTA and CDR2 is FQGNSA. Trimming cost V 3 bases and J 3 bases; bases outside gene matches: 6. This CDR3 spans 16 amino acids. The CDR3, as DNA: TGTGCCAGCAGCTTGTTCAGAGCGGGAGGCTACAATGAGCAGTTCTTC. Amino acids: CASSLFRAGGYNEQFF.

The chain employs TRBV5-1 and TRBJ2-6; 12 bases fit TRBD2. After removal of 3 bases from V and 4 bases from J, the junction contained 8 bases not matched to a gene. The germline gives CDR1 SGHRS, CDR2 YFSETQ. CDR3 length equals 18 residues. The CDR3 DNA is TGCGCCAGCAGCTCAAGGCTAGCGGGAGGGCGGGGGGCCAACGTCCTGACTTTC. It codes for CASSSRLAGGRGANVLTF.

This chain connects TRBV28 to TRBJ1-4, with TRBD1 as a possible D gene (5 bases). The CDR3 length is 16 residues. Per germline, CDR1 MDHEN and CDR2 SYDVKM. V was shortened by 7 bases and J by 5 bases, with 20 bases between the two germline ends. The DNA for the CDR3 is TGTGCCAGCATCGAGCAGTCTGGAGGGGCCAATGAAAAACTGTTTTTT. Protein sequence: CASIEQSGGANEKLFF.

The chain employs TRBV18 and TRBJ2-1; 12 bases agree with TRBD2. The junction had 3 bases not matched to a gene; V was cut back by 3 bases and J by 0 bases. Germline CDR1 KGHSH, CDR2 LQKENI. CDR3 size: 17 residues. Written as DNA, the CDR3 is TGTGCCAGCTCACCCTCTAGCGGGAGGGCCTCCTACAATGAGCAGTTCTTC. Its translation: CASSPSSGRASYNEQFF.

The genes are TRBV28 and TRBJ1-2; possibly TRBD1 for D (6 bases). Per germline, CDR1 MDHEN and CDR2 SYDVKM. This CDR3 region has 17 residues. The germline V and J ends were trimmed by 1 base and 0 bases, with 15 bases remaining between them. CDR3 loop: CASSLFTGQGTNYGYTF. CDR3 bases: TGTGCCAGCAGTTTATTTACGGGGCAGGGGACTAACTATGGCTACACCTTC.

The V gene is TRBV7-3, the J gene TRBJ2-1; D may be TRBD2 (5 bases). Germline V gene data show CDR1 as SGHTA and CDR2 as FQGTGA. The CDR3 length is 15 residues. The ends were cut back, 2 bases at V and 8 bases at J, with 16 bases in the middle. In DNA, the CDR3 is TGTGCCAGCAGCTTAGGCCTAGCTGGTGTCGATGAGCAGTTCTTC. This translates into CASSLGLAGVDEQFF.

The chain joins TRBV4-1 to TRBJ2-7; 8 nucleotides agree with TRBD2. The CDR3 totals 15 residues. Per germline, CDR1 MGHRA and CDR2 YSYEKL. With V trimmed by 4 bases and J by 7 bases, 12 bases remained unmatched. The CDR3 protein is CASSLLAGGRQEQYF. The CDR3 nucleotides read TGCGCCAGCAGCCTACTCGCCGGCGGGAGGCAAGAGCAGTACTTC.

This sequence joins TRBV29-1 and TRBJ2-2; 9 nucleotides match TRBD1. V shed 4 bases, J shed 7 bases, and the junction held 4 bases outside the gene matches. The CDR3 runs 13 residues. CDR1 is SQVTM and CDR2 is ANQGSEA in the germline V gene. The CDR3 nucleotides are TGCAGCGTTGGACAGGGGGTCAGCGGGGAGCTGTTTTTT. This sequence encodes CSVGQGVSGELFF.

This clone was picked up one time. This chain links TRBV7-2 with TRBJ2-7, with TRBD2 matching over 9 bases. CDR3 length: 15 residues. The J segment lost 1 base and the V segment lost 1 base, leaving 2 bases of the junction unmatched. Germline values: CDR1 SGHTA, CDR2 FQGNSA. CDR3 sequence: CASSLGLAESYEQYF. The CDR3 DNA is TGTGCCAGCAGCTTAGGACTAGCGGAGTCCTACGAGCAGTACTTC.

The gene calls are TRBV27 and TRBJ2-3; 13 nucleotides align to TRBD2. The CDR3 totals 16 residues. Germline V gene data show CDR1 as MNHEY and CDR2 as SMNVEV (reference sequence). Unmatched junction bases numbered 7, after V lost 5 bases and J lost 5 bases. CDR3 in DNA: TGTGCCAGCAGTCCTAGGTGGACTAGCGGGAGAGATACGCAGTATTTT. Amino acids: CASSPRWTSGRDTQYF.

This sequence joins TRBV12-5 and TRBJ2-4; TRBD2 aligns across 7 bases. The germline V gene has CDR1 LGHNT and CDR2 FRNRAP. This CDR3 has 14 amino acids. The trim removed 8 bases at V and 4 bases at J, leaving 8 bases unmatched. Written as DNA, the CDR3 is TGTGCTAGTTTGGCGTCCGGGGGGAAAAACATTCAGTACTTC. Its translation is CASLASGGKNIQYF.

The J gene is TRBJ2-2, the V gene TRBV30; TRBD2 agrees at 10 bases. The J segment lost 6 bases and the V segment lost 1 base, leaving 8 bases of the junction unmatched. The CDR3 covers 16 residues. The V gene's germline CDR1 is GTSNPN and CDR2 SVGIG (reference sequence). The DNA of the CDR3 is TGTGCCTGGAGTGACCTACTAGCGGGAAGGGCCGGGGAGCTGTTTTTT. This codes for CAWSDLLAGRAGELFF.

V usage is TRBV6-1 and J usage is TRBJ2-6; maybe TRBD1 (5 bases). The V and J ends lost 4 bases and 4 bases respectively, with 11 bases between them. Germline CDR1 reads MNHNS; CDR2 reads SASEGT. This CDR3 contains 15 residues. CDR3 amino acids: CASSAQGYGANVLTF. The CDR3 bases are TGTGCCAGCAGTGCCCAGGGTTACGGGGCCAACGTCCTGACTTTC.

This sequence joins TRBV28 and TRBJ2-3; 9 bases fit TRBD2. The germline CDR1 and CDR2 sequences are MDHEN and SYDVKM. The CDR3 length is 15 residues. With 5 bases clipped from V and 1 base from J, the junction kept 4 bases outside the gene matches. CDR3 nucleotide sequence: TGTGCCAGCAGTCATAGCGGGAGTGGCACAGATACGCAGTATTTT. Residues: CASSHSGSGTDTQYF.

This chain joins TRBV11-2 and TRBJ2-3; 14 nucleotides line up with TRBD2. CDR1 SGHAT and CDR2 FQNNGV come from the germline V gene. The CDR3 totals 16 residues. V shed 1 base, J shed 8 bases, and the junction held 5 bases outside the gene matches. The CDR3 bases are TGTGCCAGCAGCTTAGGACAGGGACTAGCGGGAGCTACGCAGTATTTT. Its protein is CASSLGQGLAGATQYF.